This T cell receptor (beta chain) was observed in a study of technical replicates of blood from a handful of donors. Assay: immunoSEQ multiplex PCR; the TCRdb copy retains only in-frame clones and omits some. This repertoire shows around 63,000 clones, more than 85% found once; its top ten account for about 4.4%. The ends were cut back, 3 bases at V and 0 bases at J, with 6 bases in the middle. CDR3 length: 13 amino acids. Germline V gene sequence: CDR1 MNHEY, CDR2 SMNVEV (reference sequence). The sample comprised PBMCs. V and J are TRBV27 and TRBJ2-7, with D tentatively TRBD1 (6 bases). This clonotype was sampled from a human donor in good health. Some clones in this sample may be carry-over from other donors' samples. The CDR3 protein is CASSLTGSYEQYF. The CDR3 bases are TGTGCCAGCAGTTTGACAGGCTCCTACGAGCAGTACTTC.